Each of the 23 T cell receptor beta chains below was sequenced from the same sample in a study of cytomegalovirus exposure and HLA in healthy donors. It was with 60 Vbeta and 13 Jbeta primers that the PCR ran. Profiled with immunoSEQ multiplex PCR; TCRdb holds only in-frame clones, not every one. The sample is made up of about 70,000 clones, and the top ten hold 2.4% of it. The sample taken for sequencing was PBMCs. All receptors come from a female donor in good health and CMV-seropositive.

The chain combines TRBV6-5 with TRBJ2-1; the match to TRBD2 covers 9 bases. J was trimmed by 7 bases and V by 0 bases; bases with no gene match: 7. The CDR3 is 16 residues long. CDR1 and CDR2 (germline): MNHEY, SVGAGI. The DNA for the CDR3 is TGTGCCAGCAGTTACTCGGTTCTAGCGGGAAATAATGAGCAGTTCTTC. This encodes CASSYSVLAGNNEQFF.

This chain joins TRBV28 and TRBJ1-2; D is perhaps TRBD1 (5 bases). Germline CDR1 and CDR2: MDHEN and SYDVKM. The CDR3 runs 12 residues. The V end lost 7 bases, the J end lost 3 bases, and 9 bases lay between the germline ends. The CDR3, as DNA: TGTGCCAGCATTCAGGGCTACTATGGCTACACCTTC. Amino acids: CASIQGYYGYTF.

The chain employs TRBV4-3 and TRBJ2-1, with 11 bases matching TRBD2. CDR3 length equals 17 residues. With 3 bases clipped from V and 5 bases from J, the junction kept 9 bases outside the gene matches. CDR1 and CDR2 from the germline V gene are LGHNA and YSLEER. The CDR3 protein is CASSQSPRGLADNEQFF. The CDR3 nucleotides read TGCGCCAGCAGCCAGTCACCCCGGGGACTAGCGGACAATGAGCAGTTCTTC.

The chain couples TRBV28 to TRBJ1-5; TRBD1 is a possible D gene (6 bases). V lost 8 bases and J lost 0, with 14 bases in between. Per germline, CDR1 MDHEN and CDR2 SYDVKM. The CDR3 runs to 15 residues. CDR3 coding DNA: TGTGCCAGCTGCCCCGGGACATATAGCAATCAGCCCCAGCATTTT. This translates into CASCPGTYSNQPQHF.

Notes on this clone: Different DNA sequences within this sample yield the same CDR3. The V gene is TRBV4-1, the J gene TRBJ1-6, with 9 bases aligning to TRBD1. There are 14 residues in the CDR3. Germline V gene data show CDR1 as MGHRA and CDR2 as YSYEKL. The trim removed 4 bases at V and 5 bases at J, leaving 0 bases unmatched. CDR3 loop: CASSRDRDNSPLHF. Written as DNA, the CDR3 is TGCGCCAGCAGCCGGGACAGGGATAATTCACCCCTCCACTTT.

The rearrangement uses TRBV9 and TRBJ2-1, with 7 bases identical to TRBD2. With V trimmed by 4 bases and J by 0 bases, 10 bases remained unmatched. This CDR3 has 17 amino acids. The germline V gene encodes CDR1 SGDLS and CDR2 YYNGEE. The CDR3 is CASSPLGGLSSYNEQFF. CDR3 nucleotide sequence: TGTGCCAGCAGCCCCCTCGGGGGGTTGAGCTCCTACAATGAGCAGTTCTTC. The full variable domain, completed using reference TRBV9 and TRBJ2-1, is DSGVTQTPKHLITATGQRVTLRCSPRSGDLSVYWYQQSLDQGLQFLIQYYNGEERAKGNILERFSAQQFPDLHSELNLSSLELGDSALYFCASSPLGGLSSYNEQFFGPGTRLTVL.

The V gene is TRBV19, the J gene TRBJ2-3; the match to TRBD2 covers 15 bases. The CDR3 covers 17 residues. V was clipped by 4 bases and J by 3 bases; unmatched bases: 5. Germline-derived CDR1 and CDR2 are LNHDA and SQIVND (reference sequence). The CDR3 sequence: CASSTGTSGGRTDTQYF. DNA of the CDR3: TGTGCCAGTAGTACGGGGACTAGCGGGGGGCGTACAGATACGCAGTATTTT.

This chain joins TRBV18 and TRBJ2-7, with D perhaps matching TRBD1 (6 bases). Trimming removed 1 base at V and 6 bases at J, with 16 bases between. Germline V gene sequence: CDR1 KGHSH, CDR2 LQKENI. CDR3 length: 15 residues. DNA of the CDR3: TGTGCCAGCTCACCACGGGCAGGGGAATCTGTCGAGCAGTACTTC. As protein: CASSPRAGESVEQYF.

Remarks on this clone: It is likely a read error, because the conserved phenylalanine at the end of the CDR3 is missing. Because the CDR3's place on the DNA is in doubt, the DNA is left out and the CDR3 is given as listed by TCRdb. This chain uses TRBV9 with TRBJ2-4; TRBD1, the table's D call, lacks a check against the DNA. Germline CDR1 reads SGDLS; CDR2 reads YYNGEE. A total of 11 residues make up the CDR3, ends included. This chain's CDR3 is CASSSTETGYY.

CDR3 region: CASSEGTAVSYEQYF. The CDR3 DNA reads as TGCGCCAGCAGCGAGGGGACAGCCGTCTCCTACGAGCAGTACTTC. The chain joins TRBV5-1 to TRBJ2-7, with TRBD1 matching over 7 bases. This CDR3 contains 15 residues. With V trimmed by 4 bases and J by 0 bases, 7 bases remained unmatched. The germline V gene encodes CDR1 SGHRS and CDR2 YFSETQ.

The CDR3 region is CASSAGGPTGELFF. For the CDR3, the DNA is TGTGCCAGCAGCGCCGGGGGTCCCACCGGGGAGCTGTTTTTT. The chain combines TRBV9 with TRBJ2-2, with D possibly TRBD2 on 6 matching bases. The V gene lost 3 bases and the J gene lost 4 bases, with 10 bases spanning the gap. The germline V gene encodes CDR1 SGDLS and CDR2 YYNGEE. This CDR3 is 14 amino acids long.

The genes are TRBV19 and TRBJ2-2, with 9 bases matching TRBD1. The germline gives CDR1 LNHDA, CDR2 SQIVND (reference sequence). V shed 6 bases, J shed 5 bases, and the junction held 7 bases outside the gene matches. The CDR3 spans 15 residues. Here the CDR3 DNA reads TGTGCCAGTAGGTTAGGGACAGGGCGGACCGGGGAGCTGTTTTTT. As protein: CASRLGTGRTGELFF.

The chain carries TRBV25-1 and TRBJ2-7, with D unclear. Deletions cut 0 bases from V and 11 bases from J, with 2 bases between. Germline loops: CDR1 MGHDK, CDR2 SYGVNS. The CDR3 is 9 amino acids. The CDR3 nucleotides read TGTGCCAGCAGTGAATATAAGTACTTC. This translates into CASSEYKYF.

The chain employs TRBV30 and TRBJ1-1; maybe TRBD1 (6 bases). Per the germline V gene, CDR1 is GTSNPN and CDR2 is SVGIG (reference sequence). With 3 bases removed from V and 3 bases from J, the gap between germline ends came to 11 bases. The CDR3 has 13 amino acids. The CDR3 loop is CAWRGHTDTEAFF. CDR3 nucleotides: TGTGCCTGGAGGGGACACACAGACACTGAAGCTTTCTTT.

The genes are TRBV30 and TRBJ2-1; 9 bases agree with TRBD2. The germline gives CDR1 GTSNPN, CDR2 SVGIG (reference sequence). The CDR3 covers 15 residues. Trimming cost V 5 bases and J 0 bases; bases outside gene matches: 5. This CDR3 is CAWGSGSGSYNEQFF. CDR3 nucleotide sequence: TGTGCCTGGGGTAGCGGGAGTGGCTCCTACAATGAGCAGTTCTTC.

The chain recombines TRBV30 with TRBJ1-4, with a possible D match to TRBD1 (6 bases). This CDR3 region has 18 residues. With 2 bases removed from V and 0 bases from J, the gap between germline ends came to 19 bases. Germline V gives CDR1 GTSNPN, CDR2 SVGIG (reference sequence). The CDR3 DNA is TGTGCCTGGAGTTCTTTGGGGGCTCATCCGGCAACTAATGAAAAACTGTTTTTT. As protein: CAWSSLGAHPATNEKLFF.

The J gene is TRBJ2-7, the V gene TRBV11-3; 7 bases match TRBD2. Losses at the gene ends were 2 bases for V and 1 base for J; bases not matched to a gene: 5. The CDR3 has 15 residues. Germline CDR1 and CDR2: SGHNT and YENEEA. CDR3 nucleotide sequence: TGTGCCAGCAGCTTAATCGGGCGGGAGTCCTACGAGCAGTACTTC. Its translation is CASSLIGRESYEQYF. Using reference TRBV11-3 and TRBJ2-7 for the parts outside the CDR3, the full variable domain is EAGVVQSPRYKIIEKKQPVAFWCNPISGHNTLYWYLQNLGQGPELLIRYENEEAVDDSQLPKDRFSAERLKGVDSTLKIQPAELGDSAVYLCASSLIGRESYEQYFGPGTRLTVT.

The chain has TRBV11-3 and TRBJ2-2; D is perhaps TRBD2 (5 bases). The CDR3 sequence is 16 residues long. Per the germline V gene, CDR1 is SGHNT and CDR2 is YENEEA. V dropped 1 base and J dropped 5 bases, with 14 bases sitting between them. CDR3 loop: CASSLVGGRMTGELFF. CDR3 sequence (DNA): TGTGCCAGCAGCTTAGTAGGCGGGCGGATGACCGGGGAGCTGTTTTTT.

The J gene is TRBJ1-2, the V gene TRBV7-9; the D is unclear. Looked up from germline, CDR1 is SEHNR and CDR2 is FQNEAQ (reference sequence). V lost 3 bases and J lost 0, with 8 bases in between. The CDR3 has 14 residues. CDR3 bases: TGTGCCAGCAGCTTTACAGCCGCTAACTATGGCTACACCTTC. Translation gives CASSFTAANYGYTF.

The chain links TRBV7-9 to TRBJ1-6; D gene uncertain. Trimming cost V 3 bases and J 0 bases, with 12 bases left between them. CDR3 size: 17 residues. The germline CDR1 and CDR2 sequences are SEHNR and FQNEAQ (reference sequence). The DNA of the CDR3 is TGTGCCAGCAGCTTCATGGGGAGAAGCTCCTATAATTCACCCCTCCACTTT. Translated: CASSFMGRSSYNSPLHF.

The J gene is TRBJ1-5, the V gene TRBV6-1; no definite D call. This CDR3 spans 13 amino acids. V lost 6 bases and J 4 bases, leaving 10 bases between the germline ends. CDR1 is MNHNS and CDR2 is SASEGT in the germline V gene. The CDR3 region is CASRGRNNQPQHF. In DNA form, the CDR3 reads TGTGCCAGCAGGGGCAGAAATAATCAGCCCCAGCATTTT.

The CDR3 sequence is CASSAAGAGEKLFF. The DNA of the CDR3 is TGTGCCAGCAGCGCGGCGGGGGCGGGTGAAAAACTGTTTTTT. The genes are TRBV9 and TRBJ1-4; tentative D call: TRBD1 (6 bases). This CDR3 has 14 amino acids. Trimming stripped 3 bases from V and 7 bases from J, with 13 bases between. Germline CDR1 SGDLS, CDR2 YYNGEE.

The chain is built from TRBV6-5 and TRBJ1-6, with TRBD1 matching 7 bases. The CDR3 spans 14 residues. CDR1 MNHEY and CDR2 SVGAGI come from the germline V gene. Unmatched junction bases numbered 7, after V lost 6 bases and J lost 8 bases. CDR3 residues: CASRRARGYSPLHF. The CDR3 DNA reads TGTGCCAGCAGGCGGGCCAGGGGGTATTCACCCCTCCACTTT.